This T cell receptor beta chain appears in the sequencing data of a study of cytomegalovirus exposure and HLA in healthy donors. Whole-study results and caveats: In vitro testing confirmed a few CMV-associated chains as specific for CMV antigens.

Sequencing used immunoSEQ multiplex PCR; TCRdb keeps in-frame clones, though not all of them. The sample includes some 120,000 clones, roughly 86% of them seen just once. A word on this clone: No antigen is known for it.

The CDR3 covers 14 residues. Germline assignment: CDR1 SGHRS and CDR2 YFSETQ. V dropped 8 bases and J dropped 4; count of bases not matched to a gene: 9. V usage is TRBV5-1 and J usage is TRBJ2-1; TRBD2 agrees at 7 bases. The TCR sequence derives from a young man in good health and CMV-seronegative. The sequencing input was PBMCs. This CDR3 reads CASTLGGDYNEQFF. The CDR3 DNA is TGCGCCAGTACCCTGGGGGGGGATTACAATGAGCAGTTCTTC.